What follows describes a single TCR beta chain. The antigen remains unidentified. The CDR3 runs 14 residues. Germline CDR1 reads SGHRS; CDR2 reads YFSETQ. J lost 6 bases, V lost 4 bases, and 7 bases had no gene match. The data originate from a study of cytotoxic CD8 clonotypes in ibrutinib-treated CLL. For the study at large: Partial responders around 24, complete 2; some 12 progressed and roughly 14 stayed in remission by median around 62 months. General study findings and limits: Clonality showed a rise at ibrutinib response that reversed toward baseline at progression.

PBMCs were cryopreserved, and roughly 2.1 micrograms of genomic DNA from them went into TCR beta libraries. Assay: immunoSEQ multiplex PCR; the TCRdb copy retains only in-frame clones and omits some. This table holds around 60,000 clones, 71% found once. The V gene is TRBV5-1, the J gene TRBJ1-2, with TRBD1 matching over 9 bases. The material was PBMCs, obtained after 12 months of ibrutinib treatment. This TCR was recovered from a human donor with chronic lymphocytic leukemia. The CDR3 region has the DNA TGCGCCAGCAGCCACACACAGGGGGCAGATGGCTACACCTTC. Protein sequence: CASSHTQGADGYTF.